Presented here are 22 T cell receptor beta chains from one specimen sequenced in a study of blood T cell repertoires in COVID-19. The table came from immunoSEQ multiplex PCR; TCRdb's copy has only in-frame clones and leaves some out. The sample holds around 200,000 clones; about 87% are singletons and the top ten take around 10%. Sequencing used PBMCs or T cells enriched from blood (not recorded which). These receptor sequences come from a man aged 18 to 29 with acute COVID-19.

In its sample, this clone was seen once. The CDR3 loop is CASSFSLQGGYGYEQYF. CDR3 coding DNA: TGTGCCAGCAGCTTTTCCCTCCAGGGCGGTTATGGCTACGAGCAGTACTTC. The V and J genes are TRBV11-2 and TRBJ2-7; D may be TRBD1 (5 bases). V shed 3 bases and J shed 3 bases, with 21 bases lying between them. The CDR3 consists of 17 residues. Germline V CDR1 and CDR2: SGHAT, FQNNGV.

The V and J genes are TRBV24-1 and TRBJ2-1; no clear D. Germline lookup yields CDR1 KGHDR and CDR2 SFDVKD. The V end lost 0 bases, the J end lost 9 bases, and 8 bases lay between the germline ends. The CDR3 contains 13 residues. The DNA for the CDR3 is TGTGCCACCAGTGATTTGTATGCTAGTGAGCAGTTCTTC. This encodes CATSDLYASEQFF.

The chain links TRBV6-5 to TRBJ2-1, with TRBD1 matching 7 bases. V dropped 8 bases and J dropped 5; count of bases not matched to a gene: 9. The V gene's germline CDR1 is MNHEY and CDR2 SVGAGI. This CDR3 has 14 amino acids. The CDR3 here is CASAGTAYDNEQFF. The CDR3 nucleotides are TGTGCCAGCGCCGGGACAGCATACGACAATGAGCAGTTCTTC.

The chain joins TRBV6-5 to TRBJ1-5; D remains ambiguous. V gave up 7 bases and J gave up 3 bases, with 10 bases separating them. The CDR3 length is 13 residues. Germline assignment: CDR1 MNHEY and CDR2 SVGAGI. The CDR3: CASMTQNNQPQHF. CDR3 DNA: TGTGCCAGCATGACACAGAACAATCAGCCCCAGCATTTT.

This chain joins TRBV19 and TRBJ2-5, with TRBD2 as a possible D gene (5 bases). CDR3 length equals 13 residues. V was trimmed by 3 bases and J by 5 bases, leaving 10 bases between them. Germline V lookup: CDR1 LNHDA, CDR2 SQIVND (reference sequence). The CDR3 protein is CASSMRASETQYF. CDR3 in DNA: TGTGCCAGTAGTATGAGGGCGTCCGAGACCCAGTACTTC. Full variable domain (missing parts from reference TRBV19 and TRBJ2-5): DGGITQSPKYLFRKEGQNVTLSCEQNLNHDAMYWYRQDPGQGLRLIYYSQIVNDFQKGDIAEGYSVSREKKESFPLTVTSAQKNPTAFYLCASSMRASETQYFGPGTRLLVL.

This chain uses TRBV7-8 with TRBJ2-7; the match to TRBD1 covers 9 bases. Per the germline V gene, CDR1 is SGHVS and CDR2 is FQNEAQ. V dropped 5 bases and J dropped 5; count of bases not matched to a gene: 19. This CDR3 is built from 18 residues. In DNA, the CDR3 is TGTGCCAGCAGCGGCCGGAGCGGCGGGACAGGGATAACGGACGAGCAGTACTTC. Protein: CASSGRSGGTGITDEQYF.

The CDR3 bases are TGTGCCAGCAGCAAAGAGGGACACTTC. This sequence encodes CASSKEGHF. This chain uses TRBV21-1 with TRBJ1-2; the table's TRBD1 call for D was not verified on the DNA. TRBV21-1 is noted as a pseudogene. The CDR3 has 9 amino acids.

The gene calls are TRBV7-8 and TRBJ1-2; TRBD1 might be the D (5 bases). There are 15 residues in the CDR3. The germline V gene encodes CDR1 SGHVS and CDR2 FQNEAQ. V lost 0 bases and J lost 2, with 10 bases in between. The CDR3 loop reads CASSLAAQGNYGYTF. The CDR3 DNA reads TGTGCCAGCAGCTTAGCGGCCCAGGGAAACTATGGCTACACCTTC.

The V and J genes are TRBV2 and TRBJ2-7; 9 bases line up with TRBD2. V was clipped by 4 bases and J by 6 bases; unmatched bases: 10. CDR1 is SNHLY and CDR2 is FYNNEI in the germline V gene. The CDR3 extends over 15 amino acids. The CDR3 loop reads CASSVGGRADPEQYF. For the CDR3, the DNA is TGTGCCAGCAGTGTAGGCGGGAGGGCAGATCCCGAGCAGTACTTC.

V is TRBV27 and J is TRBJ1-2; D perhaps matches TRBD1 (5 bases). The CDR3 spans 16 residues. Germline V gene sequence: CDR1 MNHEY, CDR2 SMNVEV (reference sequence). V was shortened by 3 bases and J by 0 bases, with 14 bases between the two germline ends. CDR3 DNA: TGTGCCAGCAGTTTGCGGACATTTGCAACTAACTATGGCTACACCTTC. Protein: CASSLRTFATNYGYTF.

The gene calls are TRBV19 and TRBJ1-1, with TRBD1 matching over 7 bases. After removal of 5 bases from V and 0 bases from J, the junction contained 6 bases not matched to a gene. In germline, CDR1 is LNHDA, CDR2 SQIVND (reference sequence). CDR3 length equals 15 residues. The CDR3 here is CASSPNQGVNTEAFF. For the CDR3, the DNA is TGTGCCAGTAGTCCCAACCAGGGGGTGAACACTGAAGCTTTCTTT.

The CDR3 nucleotides are TGTGCCAGCTTGGGGACTAGCGGATACACCGGGGAGCTGTTTTTT. Translated: CASLGTSGYTGELFF. The J gene is TRBJ2-2, the V gene TRBV7-9; 11 bases line up with TRBD2. Germline CDR1 and CDR2: SEHNR and FQNEAQ (reference sequence). The CDR3 has 15 residues. Unmatched junction bases numbered 5, after V lost 8 bases and J lost 3 bases.

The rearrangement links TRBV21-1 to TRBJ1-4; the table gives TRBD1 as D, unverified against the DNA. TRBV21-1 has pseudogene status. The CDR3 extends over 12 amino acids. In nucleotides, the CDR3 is TGTGCCAGCAAGTCAGGAACTGAAAAACTGTTTTTT. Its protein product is CASKSGTEKLFF.

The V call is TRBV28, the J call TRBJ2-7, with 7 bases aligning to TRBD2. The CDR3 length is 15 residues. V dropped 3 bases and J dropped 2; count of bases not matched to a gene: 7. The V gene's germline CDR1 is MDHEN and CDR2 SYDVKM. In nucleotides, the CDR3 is TGTGCCAGCAGTTTTCGAGCGGGATCCGCCTACGAGCAGTACTTC. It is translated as CASSFRAGSAYEQYF.

This chain's CDR3 is CAISGGDRLFDGYTF. The CDR3 DNA sequence: TGTGCCATCAGTGGGGGAGACAGGCTTTTTGATGGCTACACCTTC. V and J are TRBV10-3 and TRBJ1-2; tentative D call: TRBD1 (6 bases). Trimming removed 4 bases from V and 6 bases from J, with 18 bases in between. The germline V gene has CDR1 ENHRY and CDR2 SYGVKD. The CDR3 covers 15 residues.

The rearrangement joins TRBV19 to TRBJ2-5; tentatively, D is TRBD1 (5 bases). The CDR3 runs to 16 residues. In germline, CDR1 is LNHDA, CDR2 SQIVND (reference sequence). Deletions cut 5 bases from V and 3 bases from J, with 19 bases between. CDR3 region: CASSPSVGQGKETQYF. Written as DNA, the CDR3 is TGTGCCAGTAGTCCGTCGGTAGGACAAGGAAAAGAGACCCAGTACTTC.

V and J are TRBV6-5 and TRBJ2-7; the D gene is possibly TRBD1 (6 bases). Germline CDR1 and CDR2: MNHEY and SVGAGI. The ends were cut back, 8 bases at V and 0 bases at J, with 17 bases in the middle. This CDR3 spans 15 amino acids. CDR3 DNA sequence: TGTGCCAGCGGGGTCTTGGCCAGGGGCTCCTACGAGCAGTACTTC. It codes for CASGVLARGSYEQYF.

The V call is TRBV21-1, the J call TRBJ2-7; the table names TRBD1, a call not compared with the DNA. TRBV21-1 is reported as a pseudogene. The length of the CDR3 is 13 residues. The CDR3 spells CASSAQRQYEQYF. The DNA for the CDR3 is TGTGCCAGCAGCGCCCAAAGACAATACGAGCAGTACTTC.

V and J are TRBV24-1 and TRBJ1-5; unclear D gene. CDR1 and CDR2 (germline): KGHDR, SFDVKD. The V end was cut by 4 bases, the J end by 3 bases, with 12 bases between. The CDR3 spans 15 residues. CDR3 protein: CATSDSDNNNQPQHF. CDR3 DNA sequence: TGTGCCACCAGTGACTCCGACAACAACAATCAGCCCCAGCATTTT.

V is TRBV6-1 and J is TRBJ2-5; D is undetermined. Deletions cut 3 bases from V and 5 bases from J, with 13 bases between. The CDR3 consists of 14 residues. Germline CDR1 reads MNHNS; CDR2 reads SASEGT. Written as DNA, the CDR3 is TGTGCCAGCAGTGATTTAGCCCTTGGGGAGACCCAGTACTTC. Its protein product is CASSDLALGETQYF.

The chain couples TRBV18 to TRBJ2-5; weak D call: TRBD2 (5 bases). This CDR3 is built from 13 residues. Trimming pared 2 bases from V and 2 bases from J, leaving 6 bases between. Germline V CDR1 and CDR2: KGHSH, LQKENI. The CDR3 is CASSPGRQETQYF. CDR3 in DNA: TGTGCCAGCTCACCAGGGAGACAAGAGACCCAGTACTTC.

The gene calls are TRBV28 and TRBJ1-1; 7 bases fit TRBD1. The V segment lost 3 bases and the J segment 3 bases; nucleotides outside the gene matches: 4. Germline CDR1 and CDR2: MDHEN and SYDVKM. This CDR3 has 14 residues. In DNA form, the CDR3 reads TGTGCCAGCAGTTTTACAGGGGAGCACACTGAAGCTTTCTTT. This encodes CASSFTGEHTEAFF.